This T cell receptor beta chain was captured in a study of T cell repertoires in cytomegalovirus infection. Study background: Public TCR beta signature analysis indicated the presence of both CMV infection and matching HLA type. Study outcomes and limitations: Dominating the ex vivo response were HLA-C-restricted CMV-specific TCR beta clonotypes.

The J segment lost 6 bases and the V segment lost 0 bases, leaving 3 bases of the junction unmatched. The CDR3 extends over 14 amino acids. CDR1 is MNHNY and CDR2 is SVGAGI in the germline V gene (reference sequence). TCRdb itself ran the reads through MiXCR, one entry per CDR3 protein. The sample carries under 350,000 distinct CDR3 sequences, approximately 8.9% recorded once. This clonotype was seen many times. Its antigen remains unknown. Sequencing was carried out using PBMCs. The chain couples TRBV6-6 to TRBJ2-5; TRBD2 matches 8 bases. This receptor was identified in a human donor in good health (CMV status not recorded). Some clones in this sample may be carry-over from other donors' samples. The CDR3, as DNA: TGTGCCAGCAGTTACTCGAGCGGGGGCAAGACCCAGTACTTC. This sequence encodes CASSYSSGGKTQYF.